These 24 T cell receptor beta chains originate from one sample sequenced in a study of T-cell reconstitution after alpha-beta-depleted transplantation in children (TCRdb year 2016). The sample's treatment or condition label is to be understood as: allogeneic hematopoietic cell transplantation with graft depleted of TCRalphabeta T cells and CD19 B cells. Library creation used PCR. The sample was run on an Illumina HiSeq 2500. TCR library preparation used molecular barcoding, with unique molecular identifiers applied to normalize quantification of the TCRbeta repertoire. The public reads were run again by TCRdb, first through fastp at Q25 and then through MiXCR, and only productive beta chains were kept. Rows merge per CDR3 protein into single entries with the most common DNA and genes. The sample profile shows 150,000 to 200,000 distinct CDR3 sequences; 5% to 7.5% of them were found once. Roughly 4.7% of the sample goes to the ten largest clones.

The specimen comprised PBMCs, sampled before TCRalphabeta/CD19-depleted stem cell transplant. The receptor set was obtained from a girl younger than two with combined immunodeficiency, due to receive a stem cell transplant.

The sample holds a few counts of this clonotype. This chain joins TRBV7-2 and TRBJ2-5; D could derive from TRBD1 or TRBD2 (6 bases each). Deletions cut 5 bases from V and 4 bases from J, with 20 bases between. CDR1 SGHTA and CDR2 FQGNSA come from the germline V gene. The CDR3 spans 16 residues. The DNA for the CDR3 is TGTGCCAGCAGCATACACCTTGAGGGGGGCACAGAGACCCAGTACTTC. This sequence encodes CASSIHLEGGTETQYF.

This clonotype was seen ten or more times. Germline is not matched at one junction end, which may reflect a read error. The chain links TRBV13 to TRBJ2-1, with D possibly matching TRBD1 (5 bases). The CDR3 runs to 11 residues. Germline CDR1 is PRHDT and CDR2 is FYEKMQ (reference sequence). CDR3 residues: CASSLGDEQFF. The CDR3, as DNA: TGTGCCAGCAGTTTAGGGGATGAGCAGTTCTTC. Full variable domain (outside the CDR3, taken from reference TRBV13 and TRBJ2-1): AAGVIQSPRHLIKEKRETATLKCYPIPRHDTVYWYQQGPGQDPQFLISFYEKMQSDKGSIPDRFSAQQFSDYHSELNMSSLELGDSALYFCASSLGDEQFFGPGTRLTVL.

This clonotype was counted many times. The rearrangement uses TRBV6-2 or TRBV6-3 and TRBJ2-1; 13 positions agree with TRBD2. V lost 3 bases to trimming and J lost 9 bases; unmatched junction nucleotides: 17. Germline V gene data show CDR1 as MNHEY and CDR2 as SVGEGT. The CDR3 has 19 residues. This CDR3 is CASSYNPTVQTSGRFEQFF. DNA of the CDR3: TGTGCCAGCAGTTATAACCCCACCGTGCAGACTAGCGGGAGGTTTGAGCAGTTCTTC.

This clonotype has a count of ten or more. The chain is built from TRBV10-3 and TRBJ2-1; TRBD2 might be the D (5 bases). V shed 0 bases and J shed 8 bases, with 26 bases lying between them. Germline loops: CDR1 ENHRY, CDR2 SYGVKD. The CDR3 spans 19 residues. The CDR3 sequence is CAISESEIEGVGSSDEQFF. The DNA for the CDR3 is TGTGCCATCAGTGAGTCAGAAATTGAGGGAGTGGGGAGTAGCGATGAGCAGTTCTTC.

Points on this clonotype: This likely comes from a read error, as the CDR3 has no conserved phenylalanine or tryptophan at its end. The chain has TRBV3-1 and TRBJ1-1, with 9 bases that match TRBD1. The CDR3 sequence is 14 residues long. Germline CDR1 reads LGHDT; CDR2 reads YNNKEL (reference sequence). The CDR3 region has the DNA TGTGCCCGCAGCCATACAGGGGGCAACACTGAAGCTTTCCTT. It encodes CARSHTGGNTEAFL.

The V call is TRBV29-1, the J call TRBJ1-2; possible D gene TRBD1, 6 bases. Trimming took 5 bases from V and 1 from J, leaving 17 bases between them. Looked up from germline, CDR1 is SQVTM and CDR2 is ANQGSEA. CDR3 length: 15 amino acids. In DNA, the CDR3 is TGCAGCGTTTGGCTCCCAGGGGAACGTAACTATGGCTACACCTTC. Protein sequence: CSVWLPGERNYGYTF.

This clonotype was counted ten times or more. The chain carries TRBV20-1 and TRBJ2-3, with TRBD1 matching over 8 bases. The CDR3 loop spans 15 amino acids. Unmatched junction bases numbered 7, after V lost 5 bases and J lost 0 bases. CDR1 and CDR2 from the germline V gene are DFQATT and SNEGSKA (reference sequence). The CDR3 bases are TGCAGTGCTCTGGACAGGGCAACTAGCACAGATACGCAGTATTTT. It specifies CSALDRATSTDTQYF.

V is TRBV7-9 and J is TRBJ2-5; 7 bases agree with TRBD2. The V gene end was trimmed by 3 bases and the J gene end by 5 bases; junction bases not matched to a gene: 6. CDR3 length: 14 residues. Germline CDR1 reads SEHNR; CDR2 reads FQNEAQ (reference sequence). The CDR3 reads CASSFRTSGETQYF. CDR3 DNA: TGTGCCAGCAGCTTCCGGACTAGTGGCGAGACCCAGTACTTC.

Only a few counts were recorded for this clonotype. This rearrangement joins TRBV6-5 to TRBJ1-6, with 7 bases aligning to TRBD1. Germline CDR1 and CDR2: MNHEY and SVGAGI. CDR3 length equals 15 residues. The J segment lost 6 bases and the V segment lost 0 bases, leaving 2 bases of the junction unmatched. The DNA of the CDR3 is TGTGCCAGCAGTTACTCGAACAGGGGTAATTCACCCCTCCACTTT. It is translated as CASSYSNRGNSPLHF.

The rearrangement joins TRBV20-1 to TRBJ2-7; TRBD1 is a possible D gene (6 bases). Trimming removed 3 bases at V and 0 bases at J, with 15 bases between. The CDR3 length is 15 residues. Germline V gene data show CDR1 as DFQATT and CDR2 as SNEGSKA (reference sequence). Written as DNA, the CDR3 is TGCAGTGCTAGTTGCCAGACAGGCCACTCCTACGAGCAGTACTTC. Protein product: CSASCQTGHSYEQYF.

The table lists this clonotype with a few counts. The chain links TRBV9 to TRBJ2-3; TRBD2 might be the D (6 bases). Germline loops: CDR1 SGDLS, CDR2 YYNGEE. The CDR3 is 18 residues long. Between the trimmed V and J ends, which lost 0 bases and 2 bases, there was a span of 19 bases. The DNA of the CDR3 is TGTGCCAGCAGCGTAGGGGAGGATCCATCTCGGCTCACAGATACGCAGTATTTT. Translated: CASSVGEDPSRLTDTQYF. The full variable domain, in which reference TRBV9 and TRBJ2-3 provide the parts outside the CDR3, is DSGVTQTPKHLITATGQRVTLRCSPRSGDLSVYWYQQSLDQGLQFLIQYYNGEERAKGNILERFSAQQFPDLHSELNLSSLELGDSALYFCASSVGEDPSRLTDTQYFGPGTRLTVL.

This clonotype was picked up many times. V usage is TRBV3-1 and J usage is TRBJ1-1; the D is unclear. The CDR3 is made up of 14 amino acids. CDR1 and CDR2 (germline): LGHDT, YNNKEL (reference sequence). Trimming took 2 bases from V and 1 from J, leaving 8 bases between them. The CDR3: CASSQWVRNTEAFF. The CDR3 region has the DNA TGTGCCAGCAGCCAATGGGTGAGGAACACTGAAGCTTTCTTT. Using reference TRBV3-1 and TRBJ1-1 for the parts outside the CDR3, the full variable domain is DTAVSQTPKYLVTQMGNDKSIKCEQNLGHDTMYWYKQDSKKFLKIMFSYNNKELIINETVPNRFSPKSPDKAHLNLHINSLELGDSAVYFCASSQWVRNTEAFFGQGTRLTVV.

This clonotype was observed at least ten times. The V call is TRBV6-2 or TRBV6-3, the J call TRBJ2-3, with TRBD2 matching over 12 bases. Germline CDR1 MNHEY, CDR2 SVGEGT. V lost 6 bases, J lost 7 bases, and 11 bases stayed unmatched. The CDR3 loop spans 16 amino acids. The CDR3 region is CASSPDPGLAGNTQYF. Here the CDR3 DNA reads TGTGCCAGCAGCCCTGATCCGGGACTAGCGGGTAATACGCAGTATTTT.

This clonotype was recorded at least ten times. This chain joins TRBV28 and TRBJ1-3; D not certain. Trimming took 4 bases from V and 8 from J, leaving 24 bases between them. Germline CDR1 and CDR2: MDHEN and SYDVKM. This CDR3 has 17 amino acids. CDR3 sequence: CASSSPNIRPLSDTIYF. The CDR3, as DNA: TGTGCCAGCAGTTCCCCTAATATCAGGCCCCTGTCAGACACCATATATTTT.

This clonotype was counted ten times or more. This chain connects TRBV6-2 or TRBV6-3 to TRBJ1-1; weak D call: TRBD1 (6 bases). Trimming shortened V by 8 bases and J by 3 bases, and 13 bases separated the two germline ends. There are 13 residues in the CDR3. Germline V lookup: CDR1 MNHEY, CDR2 SVGEGT. CDR3 bases: TGTGCCAGCGCGACGGGACATTACACTGAAGCTTTCTTT. Translating gives CASATGHYTEAFF.

This clonotype was counted many times. The CDR3 region is CSVRPAPNNYGYTF. The CDR3 nucleotides are TGCAGCGTTCGCCCGGCCCCGAATAACTATGGCTACACCTTC. This chain joins TRBV29-1 and TRBJ1-2; no reliable D call. V dropped 5 bases and J dropped 1 base, with 14 bases sitting between them. CDR3 length: 14 amino acids. Germline V CDR1 and CDR2: SQVTM, ANQGSEA.

This clonotype has ten or more counts. The chain combines TRBV3-1 with TRBJ2-2, with 13 bases matching TRBD2. This CDR3 is 18 amino acids long. The V segment lost 4 bases and the J segment 2 bases; nucleotides outside the gene matches: 7. Germline CDR1 is LGHDT and CDR2 is YNNKEL (reference sequence). CDR3 in DNA: TGTGCCAGCAGCCGAATACTAGCGGGGGGGCTCAACACCGGGGAGCTGTTTTTT. Its protein product is CASSRILAGGLNTGELFF. Full variable domain (rest looked up from reference TRBV3-1 and TRBJ2-2): DTAVSQTPKYLVTQMGNDKSIKCEQNLGHDTMYWYKQDSKKFLKIMFSYNNKELIINETVPNRFSPKSPDKAHLNLHINSLELGDSAVYFCASSRILAGGLNTGELFFGEGSRLTVL.

The sample holds a few counts of this clonotype. The chain couples TRBV11-2 to TRBJ2-3; TRBD2 agrees at 11 bases. V was clipped by 5 bases and J by 6 bases; unmatched bases: 22. The length of the CDR3 is 20 residues. Germline CDR1 is SGHAT and CDR2 is FQNNGV. The CDR3 DNA reads TGTGCCAGCAGCCCAGGCCGTTGGGCTAGCGGGGGGCGCCGATCGGATACGCAGTATTTT. It encodes CASSPGRWASGGRRSDTQYF.

This clonotype was counted many times. The J gene is TRBJ2-7, the V gene TRBV25-1, with 15 bases aligning to TRBD2. This CDR3 has 18 residues. Trimming at V came to 0 bases and at J to 4 bases, leaving 7 bases not matched to a gene. Germline loops: CDR1 MGHDK, CDR2 SYGVNS. In DNA form, the CDR3 reads TGTGCCAGCAGTGAATATGAGGGACTAGCGGGGGGACGTTACGAGCAGTACTTC. Protein product: CASSEYEGLAGGRYEQYF.

This clonotype came up many times. The V call is TRBV24-1, the J call TRBJ2-5; unclear D gene. This CDR3 is 15 amino acids long. V shed 0 bases and J shed 3 bases, with 10 bases lying between them. Germline CDR1 KGHDR, CDR2 SFDVKD. CDR3 in amino acids: CATSDLGSDEETQYF. The DNA of the CDR3 is TGTGCCACCAGTGATTTGGGGTCAGATGAAGAGACCCAGTACTTC.

This clonotype was found many times. The chain uses TRBV20-1 and TRBJ1-5; 8 nucleotides align to TRBD1. Losses at the gene ends were 2 bases for V and 1 base for J; bases not matched to a gene: 4. Germline loops: CDR1 DFQATT, CDR2 SNEGSKA (reference sequence). CDR3 length equals 15 residues. The chain's CDR3 is CSARNHRGSNQPQHF. CDR3 nucleotides: TGCAGTGCTAGAAACCACAGGGGGAGCAATCAGCCCCAGCATTTT.

This clonotype came up a few times. The chain links TRBV6-5 to TRBJ2-5, with 14 bases aligning to TRBD2. The CDR3 consists of 17 residues. Germline V gene data show CDR1 as MNHEY and CDR2 as SVGAGI. Trimming took 6 bases from V and 5 from J; bases not matched to a gene: 11. The CDR3 reads CASSTGLAGGWEETQYF. CDR3 sequence (DNA): TGTGCCAGCAGCACCGGACTAGCGGGAGGTTGGGAGGAGACCCAGTACTTC.

This clonotype has at least ten counts. This chain links TRBV15 with TRBJ2-1; D may be TRBD2 (5 bases). Germline-derived CDR1 and CDR2 are LNHNV and YYDKDF (reference sequence). V was shortened by 8 bases and J by 1 base, with 9 bases between the two germline ends. CDR3 length equals 13 residues. The CDR3 region is CATAGASYNEQFF. The DNA for the CDR3 is TGTGCCACCGCGGGCGCGTCCTACAATGAGCAGTTCTTC. Supplemented by reference TRBV15 and TRBJ2-1, the full variable domain reads DAMVIQNPRYQVTQFGKPVTLSCSQTLNHNVMYWYQQKSSQAPKLLFHYYDKDFNNEADTPDNFQSRRPNTSFCFLDIRSPGLGDTAMYLCATAGASYNEQFFGPGTRLTVL.

This clonotype was detected many times. The gene calls are TRBV20-1 and TRBJ2-7, with a possible D match to TRBD2 (5 bases). The germline V gene encodes CDR1 DFQATT and CDR2 SNEGSKA (reference sequence). The CDR3 totals 15 residues. The V end was cut by 6 bases, the J end by 0 bases, with 18 bases between. This chain's CDR3 is CSARAESGHSYEQYF. CDR3 DNA sequence: TGCAGTGCGCGGGCGGAGTCAGGTCACTCCTACGAGCAGTACTTC.